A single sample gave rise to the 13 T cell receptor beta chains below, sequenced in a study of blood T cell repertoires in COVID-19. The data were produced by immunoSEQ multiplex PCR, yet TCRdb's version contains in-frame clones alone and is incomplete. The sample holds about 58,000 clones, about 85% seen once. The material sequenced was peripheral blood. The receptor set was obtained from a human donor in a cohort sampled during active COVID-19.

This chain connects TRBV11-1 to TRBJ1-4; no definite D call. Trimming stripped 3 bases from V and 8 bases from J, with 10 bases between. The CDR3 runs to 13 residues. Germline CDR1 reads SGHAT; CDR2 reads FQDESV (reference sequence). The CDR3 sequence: CASSFSLEEKLFF. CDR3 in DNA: TGTGCCAGCAGCTTCAGTCTGGAGGAAAAACTGTTTTTT.

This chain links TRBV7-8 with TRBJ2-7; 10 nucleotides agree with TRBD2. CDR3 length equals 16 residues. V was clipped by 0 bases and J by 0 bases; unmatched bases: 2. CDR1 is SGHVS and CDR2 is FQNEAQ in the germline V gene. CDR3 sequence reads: CASSLASGGSSYEQYF. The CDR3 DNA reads TGTGCCAGCAGCTTAGCTAGCGGGGGGAGCTCCTACGAGCAGTACTTC.

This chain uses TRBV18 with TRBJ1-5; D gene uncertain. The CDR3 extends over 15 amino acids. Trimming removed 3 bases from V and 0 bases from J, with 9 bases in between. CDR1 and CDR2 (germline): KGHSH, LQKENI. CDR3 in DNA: TGTGCCAGCTCACCGAACGACTATAGCAATCAGCCCCAGCATTTT. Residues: CASSPNDYSNQPQHF.

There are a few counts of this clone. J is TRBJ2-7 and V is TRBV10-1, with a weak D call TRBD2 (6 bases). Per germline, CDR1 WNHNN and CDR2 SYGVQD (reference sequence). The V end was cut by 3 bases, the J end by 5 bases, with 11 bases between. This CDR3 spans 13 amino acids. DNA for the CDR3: TGCGCCAGCAGTGAAGTTAGCGGCGACGAGCAGTACTTC. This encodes CASSEVSGDEQYF.

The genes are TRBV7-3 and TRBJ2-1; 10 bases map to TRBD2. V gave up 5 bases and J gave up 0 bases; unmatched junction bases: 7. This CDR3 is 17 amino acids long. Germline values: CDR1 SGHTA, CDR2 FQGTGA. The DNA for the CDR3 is TGTGCCAGCAGCCCTAGCGGGGGCCACTCCTCCTACAATGAGCAGTTCTTC. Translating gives CASSPSGGHSSYNEQFF.

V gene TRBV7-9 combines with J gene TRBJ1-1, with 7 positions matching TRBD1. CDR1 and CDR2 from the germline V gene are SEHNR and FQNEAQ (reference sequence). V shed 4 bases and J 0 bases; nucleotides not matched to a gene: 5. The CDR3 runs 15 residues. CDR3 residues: CASSSRQGMNTEAFF. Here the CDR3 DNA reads TGTGCCAGCAGCTCACGACAGGGCATGAACACTGAAGCTTTCTTT. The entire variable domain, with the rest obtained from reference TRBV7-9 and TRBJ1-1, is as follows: DTGVSQNPRHKITKRGQNVTFRCDPISEHNRLYWYRQTLGQGPEFLTYFQNEAQLEKSRLLSDRFSAERPKGSFSTLEIQRTEQGDSAMYLCASSSRQGMNTEAFFGQGTRLTVV.

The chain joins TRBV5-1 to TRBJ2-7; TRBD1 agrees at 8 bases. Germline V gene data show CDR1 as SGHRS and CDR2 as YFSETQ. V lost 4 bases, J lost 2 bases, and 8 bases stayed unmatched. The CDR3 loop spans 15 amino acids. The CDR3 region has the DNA TGCGCCAGCAGCCGCGGACAGGGCTTTACCTACGAGCAGTACTTC. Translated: CASSRGQGFTYEQYF.

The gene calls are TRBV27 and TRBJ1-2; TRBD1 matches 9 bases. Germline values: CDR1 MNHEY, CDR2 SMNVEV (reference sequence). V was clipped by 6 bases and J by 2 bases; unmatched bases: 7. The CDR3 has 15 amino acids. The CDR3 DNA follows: TGTGCCAGCAGGCTTGGGACAGGGTCGAACTATGGCTACACCTTC. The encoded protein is CASRLGTGSNYGYTF.

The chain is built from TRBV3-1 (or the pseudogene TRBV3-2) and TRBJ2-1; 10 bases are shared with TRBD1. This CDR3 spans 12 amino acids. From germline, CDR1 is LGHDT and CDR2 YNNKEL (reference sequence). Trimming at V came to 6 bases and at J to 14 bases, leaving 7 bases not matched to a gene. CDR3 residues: CASRHDRGREFF. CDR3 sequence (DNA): TGTGCCAGCAGACACGACAGGGGGCGAGAGTTCTTC.

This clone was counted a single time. DNA of the CDR3: TGTGCCAGCAGCTTGGGCGGAACAGAGACCCAGTACTTC. This codes for CASSLGGTETQYF. J is TRBJ2-5 and V is TRBV5-5; D is unresolved. V was trimmed by 0 bases and J by 4 bases, leaving 7 bases between them. Germline-derived CDR1 and CDR2 are SGHKS and YYEKEE (reference sequence). The CDR3 length is 13 residues.

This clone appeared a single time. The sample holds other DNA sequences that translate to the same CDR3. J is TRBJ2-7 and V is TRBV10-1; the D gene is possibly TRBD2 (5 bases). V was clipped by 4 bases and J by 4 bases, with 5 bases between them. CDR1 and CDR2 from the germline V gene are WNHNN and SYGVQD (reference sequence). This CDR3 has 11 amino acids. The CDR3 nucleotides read TGCGCCAGCAGTGCGGGGTACGAGCAGTACTTC. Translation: CASSAGYEQYF.

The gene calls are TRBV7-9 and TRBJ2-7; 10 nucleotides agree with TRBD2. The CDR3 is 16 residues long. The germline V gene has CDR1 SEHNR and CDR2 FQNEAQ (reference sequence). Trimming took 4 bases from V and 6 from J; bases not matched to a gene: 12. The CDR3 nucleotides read TGTGCCAGCAGCTCCCGCCAGCGGGGGGGGCGTGGCGAGCAGTACTTC. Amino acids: CASSSRQRGGRGEQYF. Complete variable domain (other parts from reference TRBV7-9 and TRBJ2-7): DTGVSQNPRHKITKRGQNVTFRCDPISEHNRLYWYRQTLGQGPEFLTYFQNEAQLEKSRLLSDRFSAERPKGSFSTLEIQRTEQGDSAMYLCASSSRQRGGRGEQYFGPGTRLTVT.

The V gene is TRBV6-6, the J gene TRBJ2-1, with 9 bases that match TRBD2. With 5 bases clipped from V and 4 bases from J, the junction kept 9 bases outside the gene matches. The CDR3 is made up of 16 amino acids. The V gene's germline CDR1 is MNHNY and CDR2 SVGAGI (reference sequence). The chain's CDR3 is CASSRLAGALYNEQFF. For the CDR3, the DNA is TGTGCCAGCAGTCGATTAGCGGGAGCATTGTACAATGAGCAGTTCTTC.